These 13 T cell receptor beta chains originate from one sample sequenced in a study of a mutant IDH1 vaccine in newly diagnosed glioma. Some clones are missing from TCRdb's copy, which holds only in-frame ones; the method was immunoSEQ multiplex PCR. The sample carries roughly 120,000 clones, just under 80% recorded once. The time point was: week 11, during vaccination. Topical imiquimod was applied with each vaccine dose, which held 300 ug of mutant IDH1 20-mer peptide. Their recognized antigens are unknown. The source was PBMCs, collected from a glioma patient whose treatment included an IDH1 peptide vaccine. These receptors were collected from a man aged 40-55 years with glioma.

This chain uses TRBV7-8 with TRBJ2-7; the match to TRBD1 covers 7 bases. The germline gives CDR1 SGHVS, CDR2 FQNEAQ. The CDR3 loop spans 16 amino acids. V dropped 1 base and J dropped 2; count of bases not matched to a gene: 8. The CDR3 bases are TGTGCCAGCAGCTTAGTGCAGGGGGAGATCCCCTACGAGCAGTACTTC. Translating it yields CASSLVQGEIPYEQYF.

The chain couples TRBV5-1 to TRBJ2-1; TRBD2 matches at 14 bases. The CDR3 is 15 residues long. Germline V gives CDR1 SGHRS, CDR2 YFSETQ. The junction had 6 bases not matched to a gene; V was cut back by 4 bases and J by 9 bases. CDR3 coding DNA: TGCGCCAGCAGCCCCGGACTAGCGGGAGGCCTTGAGCAGTTCTTC. This gives the protein CASSPGLAGGLEQFF.

As for this clone: Other DNA variants within this sample encode the same CDR3. The chain is built from TRBV4-3 and TRBJ2-2; D unresolved. The germline V gene encodes CDR1 LGHNA and CDR2 YSLEER. Trimming removed 0 bases at V and 8 bases at J, with 10 bases between. This CDR3 region has 14 residues. The CDR3 sequence: CASSQDRGSGELFF. As DNA, the CDR3 is TGCGCCAGCAGCCAAGATAGAGGATCGGGGGAGCTGTTTTTT.

The chain carries TRBV13 and TRBJ1-6, with D possibly being TRBD1 (6 bases). Germline-derived CDR1 and CDR2 are PRHDT and FYEKMQ (reference sequence). V shed 1 base and J shed 7 bases, with 17 bases lying between them. This CDR3 is built from 17 residues. In DNA, the CDR3 is TGTGCCAGCAGCTTAGAGGCAGGGGCGCATGGAAATTCACCCCTCCACTTT. Protein: CASSLEAGAHGNSPLHF.

The chain recombines TRBV12-5 with TRBJ2-5; D could derive from TRBD1 or TRBD2 (5 bases each). Trimming stripped 7 bases from V and 4 bases from J, with 13 bases between. Germline V gene data show CDR1 as LGHNT and CDR2 as FRNRAP. This CDR3 spans 13 amino acids. CDR3 DNA: TGTGCTAGTGCCCGGGGACGGATAGAGACCCAGTACTTC. It codes for CASARGRIETQYF.

The chain recombines TRBV5-1 with TRBJ2-7; 7 bases are a match to TRBD1. Looked up from germline, CDR1 is SGHRS and CDR2 is YFSETQ. V gave up 0 bases and J gave up 0 bases; unmatched junction bases: 3. CDR3 size: 15 residues. CDR3 DNA sequence: TGCGCCAGCAGCTTGGATGGGACAGACTCCTACGAGCAGTACTTC. Its protein is CASSLDGTDSYEQYF.

The CDR3 sequence is CASSLAGYTEAFF. CDR3 coding DNA: TGTGCCAGCAGCTTGGCAGGGTATACTGAAGCTTTCTTT. This chain uses TRBV5-4 with TRBJ1-1; D is possibly TRBD1 (5 bases). Trimming removed 0 bases from V and 5 bases from J, with 8 bases in between. The CDR3 is made up of 13 amino acids. Germline V gene data show CDR1 as SGHNT and CDR2 as YYREEE (reference sequence).

This clone was recorded a few times. This chain links TRBV5-6 with TRBJ1-4, with D uncertain. The CDR3 has 15 residues. Trimming stripped 3 bases from V and 2 bases from J, with 11 bases between. CDR1 and CDR2 (germline): SGHDT, YYEEEE. The CDR3 nucleotides read TGTGCCAGCAGCTCCGTGGCAGGCACTAATGAAAAACTGTTTTTT. It encodes CASSSVAGTNEKLFF.

This clone was recorded a few times. This chain connects TRBV10-1 to TRBJ1-2, with TRBD1 identical over 11 bases. The CDR3 is 15 residues long. The junction had 6 bases not matched to a gene; V was cut back by 5 bases and J by 4 bases. From germline, CDR1 is WNHNN and CDR2 SYGVQD (reference sequence). The CDR3 sequence is CASSPGTGGTYGYTF. CDR3 in DNA: TGCGCCAGCAGTCCCGGGACAGGGGGGACCTATGGCTACACCTTC.

The genes are TRBV18 and TRBJ1-4; unclear D gene. The V and J ends lost 5 bases and 2 bases respectively, with 9 bases between them. The CDR3 consists of 14 residues. The germline V gene has CDR1 KGHSH and CDR2 LQKENI. CDR3 loop: CASSLRATNEKLFF. In DNA, the CDR3 is TGTGCCAGCTCATTAAGGGCTACTAATGAAAAACTGTTTTTT.

The chain has TRBV2 and TRBJ2-1, with D perhaps assigned TRBD1 or TRBD2 (5 bases each). Germline V gene lookup returns CDR1 SNHLY and CDR2 FYNNEI. Trimming left V 4 bases short and J 7 bases short, with 17 bases between. The CDR3 runs 15 residues. CDR3: CASSAGRDLKNEQFF. The CDR3 region has the DNA TGTGCCAGCAGTGCCGGCAGGGACCTAAAGAATGAGCAGTTCTTC.

A single count supports this clone. This chain uses TRBV15 with TRBJ2-1, with D unresolved. This CDR3 is built from 16 residues. V was pared by 1 base and J by 7 bases, with 17 bases between. Per the germline V gene, CDR1 is LNHNV and CDR2 is YYDKDF (reference sequence). This chain's CDR3 is CATSRGTSGRLNEQFF. CDR3 DNA sequence: TGTGCCACCAGCAGAGGGACCTCAGGACGGCTTAATGAGCAGTTCTTC.

This sequence joins TRBV5-5 and TRBJ2-5; the D gene could be TRBD1 or TRBD2 (5 bases each). Looked up from germline, CDR1 is SGHKS and CDR2 is YYEKEE (reference sequence). The CDR3 is 14 residues long. With 4 bases removed from V and 1 base from J, the gap between germline ends came to 11 bases. The CDR3 sequence: CASSPGTFQETQYF. Written as DNA, the CDR3 is TGTGCCAGCAGCCCCGGGACGTTCCAAGAGACCCAGTACTTC. The full variable domain, in which reference TRBV5-5 and TRBJ2-5 provide the parts outside the CDR3, is DAGVTQSPTHLIKTRGQQVTLRCSPISGHKSVSWYQQVLGQGPQFIFQYYEKEERGRGNFPDRFSARQFPNYSSELNVNALLLGDSALYLCASSPGTFQETQYFGPGTRLLVL.